The 9 T cell receptor beta chains presented below share a single source sample, sequenced in a study of tumor-infiltrating lymphocytes in primary liver carcinoma. Out of unsorted whole blood came the blood RNA, and germline DNA was extracted as well. A primer in the constant region served to generate TCR beta cDNA from roughly 450 ng of total RNA. Three nested multiplex PCR rounds, a slightly modified ARM-PCR method, built the TCR beta libraries. Forward primers for TRBV1-TRBV30 and a C-beta reverse primer served the first two PCR rounds, at about 10 cycles each. A single record per CDR3 protein comes from TCRdb applying MiXCR to the multiplex PCR reads. This table has approximately 210,000 distinct CDR3 sequences, about 61% appearing once. The sample taken for sequencing was peripheral blood. The receptors stem from a woman aged 55-69 years with primary liver carcinoma and hepatitis B virus infection.

The chain combines TRBV29-1 with TRBJ2-3, with 7 bases identical to TRBD2. CDR1 is SQVTM, CDR2 ANQGSEA, per germline. J gave up 12 bases and V 2 bases, and 17 bases lay outside the gene matches. The CDR3 sequence is 15 residues long. Written as DNA, the CDR3 is TGCAGCGTTGAAAACCAGCGGGGCTCCACAGTTACACAGTATTTT. Its translation: CSVENQRGSTVTQYF.

The genes are TRBV29-1 and TRBJ1-3; D may be TRBD1 (5 bases). The V gene's germline CDR1 is SQVTM and CDR2 ANQGSEA. Trimming cost V 3 bases and J 8 bases, with 11 bases left between them. There are 12 residues in the CDR3. The CDR3 bases are TGCAGCGTTGAGACAGCCGGGGACACCATATATTTT. It translates to CSVETAGDTIYF.

The table lists this clonotype with a few counts. The J gene is TRBJ2-6, the V gene TRBV11-3; D not certain. Trimming removed 5 bases from V and 4 bases from J, with 12 bases in between. Germline V gene data show CDR1 as SGHNT and CDR2 as YENEEA. This CDR3 spans 15 amino acids. CDR3 DNA sequence: TGTGCCAGCAGCACGACGAGCTCGGGGGCCAACGTCCTGACTTTC. It specifies CASSTTSSGANVLTF.

Concerning this clonotype: A much larger clone differs from this one at a single base, so this may be a read error. The chain combines TRBV4-1 with TRBJ2-7, with TRBD1 identical over 8 bases. The CDR3 extends over 14 amino acids. CDR1 and CDR2 (germline): MGHRA, YSYEKL. The CDR3 region has the DNA TGCGCCAGCAGTCTAGACAGGGGCTCCAACGAGCAGTACTTC. Translation: CASSLDRGSNEQYF.

The CDR3 loop reads CASSFATSGYEQYF. Here the CDR3 DNA reads TGTGCCAGCAGCTTCGCCACTAGCGGGTACGAGCAGTACTTC. The J gene is TRBJ2-7, the V gene TRBV5-4, with TRBD2 matching 9 bases. This CDR3 region has 14 residues. V trimming: 2 bases; J trimming: 4 bases; junction bases outside the gene matches: 4. In germline, CDR1 is SGHNT, CDR2 YYREEE (reference sequence).

Details on this clonotype: The junction does not match germline at one end; this may be a read error. The rearrangement links TRBV4-2 to TRBJ1-5, with TRBD1 identical over 8 bases. The CDR3 runs to 15 residues. Germline V gene sequence: CDR1 LGHNA, CDR2 YNFKEQ. This CDR3 reads CASSQDGQGSQPPHF. CDR3 sequence (DNA): TGTGCCAGCAGCCAAGACGGACAGGGTAGCCAACCCCCGCATTTT.

Worth noting for this clonotype: One end of the junction does not line up with germline, which may come from a read error. The chain joins TRBV6-5 to TRBJ2-2; 9 nucleotides match TRBD1. There are 14 residues in the CDR3. Germline V gene lookup returns CDR1 MNHEY and CDR2 SVGAGI. The CDR3 region is CASSGQGSTGELYF. The CDR3 region has the DNA TGTGCCAGCAGTGGACAGGGGAGCACAGGGGAGCTGTATTTT.

With regard to this clonotype: A much larger clone is a single base away; this may be a read error. The chain has TRBV12-3 or TRBV12-4 and TRBJ2-1; 9 positions match TRBD2. The CDR3 extends over 17 amino acids. The CDR3 coding sequence is TGTGCCAGCAGGGACACGGGACTAGCTATCTCTACTAATGATCAGTTCTTC. Translated, it gives CASRDTGLAISTNDQFF.

The V call is TRBV6-4, the J call TRBJ2-1, with TRBD2 matching 12 bases. After removal of 11 bases from V and 3 bases from J, the junction contained 14 bases not matched to a gene. This CDR3 has 17 residues. Germline V gene sequence: CDR1 MRHNA, CDR2 SNTAGT. This chain's CDR3 is CADGGLAGKNFYNEQFF. In DNA, the CDR3 is TGTGCCGACGGAGGACTAGCGGGAAAGAACTTCTACAATGAGCAGTTCTTC.